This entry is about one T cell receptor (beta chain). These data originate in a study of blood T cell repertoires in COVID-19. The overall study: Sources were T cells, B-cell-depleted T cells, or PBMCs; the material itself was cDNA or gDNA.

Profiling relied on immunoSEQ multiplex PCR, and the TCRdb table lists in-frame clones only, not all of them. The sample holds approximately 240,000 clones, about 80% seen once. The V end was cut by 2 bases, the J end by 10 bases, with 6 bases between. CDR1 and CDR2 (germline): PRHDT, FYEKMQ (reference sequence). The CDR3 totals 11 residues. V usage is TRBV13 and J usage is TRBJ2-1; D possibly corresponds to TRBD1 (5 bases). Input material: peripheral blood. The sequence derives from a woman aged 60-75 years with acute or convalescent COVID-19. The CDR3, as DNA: TGTGCCAGCAGCTTACAGGGAGAGCAGTTCTTC. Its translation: CASSLQGEQFF.